This TCR beta chain was sequenced for a study of OX40 agonist ivuxolimab in advanced cancers. General study findings and limits: Both CD4+ and CD8+ T cell populations in blood had undergone clonal expansion by week 6 at 0.1 to 3.0 mg/kg.

About this clone: Its specificity is unknown.

V lost 6 bases, J lost 5 bases, and 5 bases stayed unmatched. This CDR3 comprises 15 residues. CDR1 MNHEY and CDR2 SVGAGI come from the germline V gene. The protocol was immunoSEQ multiplex PCR, while the TCRdb copy is restricted to in-frame clones and leaves out a portion. The table includes over 75,000 clones, approximately 90% detected once. Sequencing used CD4+ or CD8+ T cells sorted from blood, obtained in a trial of the OX40 agonist ivuxolimab. This TCR derives from an adult with an advanced solid tumor such as melanoma, head and neck, liver or kidney cancer. The chain carries TRBV6-5 and TRBJ2-5, with TRBD2 matching over 14 bases. The CDR3 DNA reads TGTGCCAGCAGCTTGACTAGCGGGAGGGGCGAGACCCAGTACTTC. Translation gives CASSLTSGRGETQYF.